These T cell receptor beta chains were read from a single sample in a study of shared clonotypes between healthy human individuals. Repertoires were generated with immunoSEQ multiplex PCR, while TCRdb's copy carries only in-frame clones and drops some. Of about 960,000 clones detected, roughly 72% appear once; the ten largest clones hold approximately 1.5%. Sequencing was done on a sample of memory CD4+ T cells sorted from blood. The receptor source for this set is a man aged 18 to 35 in good health. CDR3s include the opening cysteine and the closing phenylalanine or tryptophan. The D gene is left open where the match is weak. Only part of the rows carry a size: once, few, many, or a class if the clone is expanded.

cdr3_aa	cdr3_nt	v_call	j_call	d_call	clone_size
CASSGRLAGGKETQYF	TGTGCCAGCAGCGGCAGACTAGCGGGGGGTAAAGAGACCCAGTACTTC	TRBV9	TRBJ2-5	TRBD2	.
CASSVEGRGPATF	TGTGCCAGCAGCGTAGAAGGCAGGGGGCCCGCCACCTTC	TRBV9	TRBJ1-2	TRBD1	few
CAWSSGLISGANVLTF	TGTGCCTGGAGTTCCGGGCTCATCTCTGGGGCCAACGTCCTGACTTTC	TRBV30	TRBJ2-6	.	.
CSVDGDRGEETQYF	TGCAGCGTTGACGGGGACAGGGGGGAAGAGACCCAGTACTTC	TRBV29-1	TRBJ2-5	TRBD1	.
CASSLSGGRETQYF	TGTGCCAGCAGCTTATCTGGGGGGCGTGAGACCCAGTACTTC	TRBV7-2	TRBJ2-5	.	.
CASSRLRASSYEQYF	TGTGCCAGCTCACGTCTTAGGGCCAGCTCCTACGAGCAGTACTTC	TRBV18	TRBJ2-7	.	.
CASSPWTDTEAFF	TGTGCCAGCAGTCCCTGGACAGACACTGAAGCTTTCTTT	TRBV25-1	TRBJ1-1	.	.
CASSGTSGGAVNEQFF	TGTGCCAGCAGTGGGACTAGCGGGGGGGCGGTCAATGAGCAGTTCTTC	TRBV6-1	TRBJ2-1	TRBD2	.
CASSLGGRGINTDTQYF	TGCGCCAGCAGCTTGGGAGGGAGGGGGATCAACACAGATACGCAGTATTTT	TRBV5-1	TRBJ2-3	.	few
CASGRGGTNTEAFF	TGTGCCAGCGGACGGGGAGGGACGAACACTGAAGCTTTCTTT	TRBV7-2	TRBJ1-1	.	once
CASRTGGILTDTQYF	TGTGCCAGCCGAACGGGCGGGATTCTCACAGATACGCAGTATTTT	TRBV7-2	TRBJ2-3	.	.
CASSQGPGGNTIYF	TGTGCCAGCAGTCAGGGGCCCGGCGGAAACACCATATATTTT	TRBV28	TRBJ1-3	.	.
CASSQDPTTRDNEQFF	TGCGCCAGCAGCCAAGATCCGACTACCAGGGACAATGAGCAGTTCTTC	TRBV4-3	TRBJ2-1	.	.
CANPPAASSGNTIYF	TGTGCCAACCCCCCCGCGGCCTCCTCTGGAAACACCATATATTTT	TRBV10-3	TRBJ1-3	.	.
CASSGQGSTGETQYF	TGCGCCAGCAGTGGCCAGGGCTCGACCGGGGAGACCCAGTACTTC	TRBV10-2	TRBJ2-5	.	few
CASSPTGTPTDTQYF	TGTGCCAGCAGTCCGACCGGGACGCCCACAGATACGCAGTATTTT	TRBV28	TRBJ2-3	.	.
CASSQTGPNTGELFF	TGTGCCAGCAGCCAGACAGGCCCGAACACCGGGGAGCTGTTTTTT	TRBV9	TRBJ2-2	.	.